A selection of T cell receptor beta chains follows, all from one sample in a study of blood T cell repertoires in COVID-19. Generated by immunoSEQ multiplex PCR, the TCRdb table keeps only in-frame clones and is missing some. Of 150,000 to 200,000 clones detected, 89% appear once; the ten largest clones hold approximately 2%. Source material: peripheral blood. Source of these receptors: a man between 18 and 29 years old who had recovered from COVID-19. Both conserved end residues are part of each CDR3. D genes are given only for firm matches. Clone sizes are given selectively: once, few, many, or a class where the clone is expanded.

j_call	d_call	clone_size	v_call	cdr3_nt	cdr3_aa
TRBJ2-1	TRBD1	NA	TRBV19	TGTGCCAGGACTCCGGGACAGGGGAGCTCCTACAATGAGCAGTTCTTC	CARTPGQGSSYNEQFF
TRBJ2-7	TRBD2	NA	TRBV7-2	TGTGCCAGCAGATCTAGCGGGATCTCCTACGAGCAGTACTTC	CASRSSGISYEQYF
TRBJ2-7	NA	NA	TRBV4-3	TGCGCCAGCAGCCATCGAAGAGGGCCCTACGAGCAGTACTTC	CASSHRRGPYEQYF
TRBJ2-2	TRBD1	few	TRBV10-3	TGTGCCATCAGTGAAGACAGGGACGGGGAATTATACACCGGGGAGCTGTTTTTT	CAISEDRDGELYTGELFF
TRBJ2-5	NA	NA	TRBV5-4	TGTGCCAGCAGCTTCTCTACCCGGGGCCAAGAGACCCAGTACTTC	CASSFSTRGQETQYF
TRBJ2-1	NA	once	TRBV6-2/TRBV6-3	TGTGCCAGCAGTCCCACCGGACTCTACAATGAGCAGTTCTTC	CASSPTGLYNEQFF
TRBJ2-2	TRBD2	NA	TRBV5-1	TGCGCCAGCAGCTCTCTTGGCCCCGCGGGAGCTGTCACCGGGGAGCTGTTTTTT	CASSSLGPAGAVTGELFF
TRBJ2-1	TRBD2	NA	TRBV29-1	TGCAGCGGAGCGGGACTAGCGGGAAAGACCGACAATGAGCAGTTCTTC	CSGAGLAGKTDNEQFF
TRBJ2-7	NA	NA	TRBV10-3	TGTGCCATCAGTGAAGAACGGGACACAACTGAGCAGTACTTC	CAISEERDTTEQYF
TRBJ2-7	TRBD1	NA	TRBV4-1	TGCGCCAGCAGCCAAAGGACAGGGGACTACGAGCAGTACTTC	CASSQRTGDYEQYF
TRBJ2-7	NA	NA	TRBV5-4	TGTGCCAGCAGCTTGGCCCCTGGCAGTGGCTACGAGCAGTACTTC	CASSLAPGSGYEQYF
TRBJ1-2	NA	once	TRBV5-4	TGTGCCAGCAGCTTGGTCCGGGGGAGGTATGGCTACACCTTC	CASSLVRGRYGYTF
TRBJ2-3	TRBD2	NA	TRBV7-3	TGTGCCAGCAGCTTTTGGCTAGCGGGTGTTAGCACAGATACGCAGTATTTT	CASSFWLAGVSTDTQYF